This T cell receptor (beta chain) stems from a study of T cells in Graves' hyperthyroidism and ophthalmopathy. Amplified TCR beta CDR3 regions came from RNA transcripts. With the HTBI primer set, the TCR CDR3 went through a first round of RT-PCR. TCRdb re-analysed the multiplex PCR reads in MiXCR, keeping a single row per CDR3 protein. The sample yields 550,000 to 850,000 distinct CDR3 sequences, 15% to 20% seen once. The CDR3 totals 16 residues. With 3 bases clipped from V and 0 bases from J, the junction kept 4 bases outside the gene matches. Germline V CDR1 and CDR2: ENHRY, SYGVKD. The sequencing sample was made of blood. This receptor was obtained from a woman aged 45-65 years with Graves' hyperthyroidism that later progressed to Graves' ophthalmopathy. The chain uses TRBV10-3 and TRBJ1-4, with 7 bases identical to TRBD1. In nucleotides, the CDR3 is TGTGCCATCAGTGATGGACAGGCCCCAACTAATGAAAAACTGTTTTTT. This gives the protein CAISDGQAPTNEKLFF.